The entry below gives a single TCR beta chain sequence along with its context. Trimming took 0 bases from V and 5 from J; bases not matched to a gene: 6. This CDR3 has 16 amino acids. Germline V CDR1 and CDR2: SGDLS, YYNGEE. This record belongs to a study of control samples from healthy donors and cancer patients. Some clones are missing from TCRdb's copy, which holds only in-frame ones; the method was immunoSEQ multiplex PCR. Here the sample spans 99,000 or so clones, around 82% being singletons. Sequenced input: blood. The TCR originated in a man aged 55 to 70 in good health. J is TRBJ2-2 and V is TRBV9; 8 bases line up with TRBD2. CDR3 residues: CASSVVGSGVTGELFF. The CDR3 nucleotides are TGTGCCAGCAGCGTAGTAGGTAGCGGGGTGACCGGGGAGCTGTTTTTT.